This T cell receptor (beta chain) appears in the sequencing data of a study of blood T cell repertoires in COVID-19. Across the study: Nucleic acid was either cDNA or gDNA, and it came from T cells, B-cell-depleted T cells, or PBMCs.

The assay was immunoSEQ multiplex PCR, and TCRdb's table has in-frame clones only and misses some. The top ten clones hold about 5% of a sample with 87,000 or so clones, 87% of them seen once. V gave up 1 base and J gave up 0 bases, with 7 bases separating them. The CDR3 spans 16 residues. Per the germline V gene, CDR1 is LGHDT and CDR2 is YNNKEL (reference sequence). The sequence was collected from a woman of 80 years or more with acute or convalescent COVID-19. The source material was peripheral blood. The chain is built from TRBV3-1 (or the pseudogene TRBV3-2) and TRBJ1-6; D uncertain. CDR3 sequence reads: CASSQAPSSYNSPLHF. Here the CDR3 DNA reads TGTGCCAGCAGCCAAGCCCCCAGCTCCTATAATTCACCCCTCCACTTT.